This TCR beta chain stems from a study of tumor-infiltrating lymphocytes in primary liver carcinoma. Findings and caveats of the study: The study found a significantly higher top-250-clone fraction in tumors than in blood (p = 0.039). Lesser overlap characterized tumor-adjacent and tumor-blood pairs relative to tumor region pairs.

This CDR3 contains 14 residues. From germline, CDR1 is SGHNT and CDR2 YYREEE (reference sequence). Starting from roughly 540 ng of total RNA, TCR beta cDNA was produced with a primer in the constant region. Investigators got TCR beta libraries out of three nested multiplex PCR rounds, done with slightly modified ARM-PCR. With TRBV1-TRBV30 forward primers and a C-beta reverse primer, the first two PCR rounds were run for 9 to 10 cycles each. From the multiplex PCR reads, TCRdb called clonotypes with MiXCR, one entry per CDR3 protein. The sample lists 90,000 to 110,000 distinct CDR3 sequences, roughly 80% occurring once. A few counts support this clonotype. As yet, its antigen is unknown. The germline gene is not matched at one end of the junction; a read error may be the cause. Extraction of RNA together with DNA used about 17-31 mg of unsorted bulk tissue. Cases comprised patients with primary liver carcinoma who received surgical resection. All tumor samples contained more than 85% viable tumor cells.

The receptor's source is a man in his forties with primary liver carcinoma and hepatitis B virus infection. Sequencing was performed on liver tumor tissue from sampling region 3. Subset: tumor region T3, left-lateral pole. The rearrangement uses TRBV5-4 and TRBJ1-1; no definite D call. CDR3: CASSLGVLSTEASF. In DNA, the CDR3 is TGTGCCAGCAGCTTGGGGGTCTTGAGCACTGAAGCTTCCTTT.